This section outlines one T cell receptor beta chain sequence together with its context. The source of the sample is a study of T cell responses to AZD1222 COVID-19 vaccine. The method was immunoSEQ multiplex PCR; TCRdb's version includes in-frame clones alone and lacks a portion of them. The sample includes more than 150,000 clones, around 94% of them seen just once. Trimming took 4 bases from V and 6 from J, leaving 10 bases between them. The germline gives CDR1 SGHVS, CDR2 FQNEAQ. The CDR3 length is 14 residues. The sample was peripheral blood, taken on day 0 of AZD1222 vaccination. The chain uses TRBV7-8 and TRBJ1-6; D perhaps matches TRBD1 (5 bases). The source of this sequence is an adult in good health. The CDR3 region has the DNA TGTGCCAGCAGCTCGGGACGAACTAATTCACCCCTCCACTTT. Amino acids: CASSSGRTNSPLHF.